Shown below are 13 T cell receptor beta chains from a single sample sequenced in a study of human T cells and chemical hapten exposure. Time point denoted: patch test 1, 2 weeks after DPC sensitization. Treatment noted: therapeutic diphenylcyclopropenone sensitization with weekly scalp DPC. MiXCR, run by TCRdb on the RACE reads, gives a single entry per CDR3 protein. This table has roughly 180,000 distinct CDR3 sequences, 20% to 25% appearing once. The input for sequencing was whole blood, taken in connection with sensitization to the hapten diphenylcyclopropenone (DPC). The source is a woman aged 50 to 60 with alopecia areata. Some clones in this sample may be carry-over from other donors' samples.

This clonotype was recorded a few times. The V and J genes are TRBV11-2 and TRBJ2-1; 7 positions agree with TRBD2. Per germline, CDR1 SGHAT and CDR2 FQNNGV. CDR3 length equals 16 residues. Trimming removed 1 base from V and 4 bases from J; junction bases left unmatched: 7. The CDR3 bases are TGTGCCAGCAGCTTAGTAGGGCTAGCGGTATACAATGAGCAGTTCTTC. Protein sequence: CASSLVGLAVYNEQFF.

This clonotype was observed a handful of times. This chain joins TRBV5-8 and TRBJ2-7; 13 bases are a match to TRBD2. This CDR3 contains 17 residues. After removal of 3 bases from V and 1 base from J, the junction contained 7 bases not matched to a gene. The germline V gene encodes CDR1 SGHTS and CDR2 YDEGEE. CDR3 in DNA: TGTGCCAGCAGCTCCGGACTAGCGGGAGATGGGTCCTACGAGCAGTACTTC. Protein: CASSSGLAGDGSYEQYF.

Here the CDR3 reads CASSLVQINTEAFF. CDR3 coding DNA: TGCGCCAGCAGCTTGGTCCAGATTAACACTGAAGCTTTCTTT. The chain carries TRBV5-1 and TRBJ1-1, with D uncertain. This CDR3 has 14 residues. Trimming removed 0 bases from V and 2 bases from J, with 8 bases in between. In germline, CDR1 is SGHRS, CDR2 YFSETQ.

This clonotype showed up just a few times. The chain employs TRBV10-1 and TRBJ2-1; 8 bases match TRBD2. CDR1 WNHNN and CDR2 SYGVQD come from the germline V gene (reference sequence). The CDR3 spans 14 residues. V was pared by 5 bases and J by 12 bases, with 12 bases of the junction left unmatched. Here the CDR3 DNA reads TGCGCCAGCAGTCTGACTAGCGTGGGAATGGGGCAGTTCTTC. Translation: CASSLTSVGMGQFF.

Remarks on this clonotype: The DNA is left out, because the CDR3 cannot be placed on it with certainty; the CDR3 is given as TCRdb lists it. V is TRBV21-1 and J is TRBJ2-7; the DNA was not used to check the table's D call, TRBD2. TRBV21-1 is noted as a pseudogene. The CDR3 spans 16 residues, counting both ends. The CDR3 sequence is CASSKVGGGSSYEQYF.

This clonotype showed up just a few times. The genes are TRBV6-6 and TRBJ1-1, with D possibly matching TRBD1 (6 bases). Germline CDR1 reads MNHNY; CDR2 reads SVGAGI (reference sequence). The germline V and J ends were trimmed by 4 bases and 0 bases, with 6 bases remaining between them. The CDR3 loop spans 13 amino acids. Here the CDR3 DNA reads TGTGCCAGCAGTTGGGACATGAACACTGAAGCTTTCTTT. Encoded protein: CASSWDMNTEAFF.

This chain connects TRBV10-1 to TRBJ2-7; TRBD1 might be the D (7 bases). Germline CDR1 is WNHNN and CDR2 is SYGVQD (reference sequence). V was cut by 2 bases and J by 5 bases, with 13 bases left in between. The CDR3 extends over 14 amino acids. The CDR3 DNA is TGCGCCAGCAGTGAGGTACAGGGGAGGCACGAGCAGTACTTC. Translating gives CASSEVQGRHEQYF.

This clonotype came up a few times. The gene calls are TRBV27 and TRBJ2-4; TRBD1 is a possible D gene (6 bases). Germline V gene lookup returns CDR1 MNHEY and CDR2 SMNVEV (reference sequence). The CDR3 sequence is 16 residues long. V lost 6 bases and J 0 bases, leaving 15 bases between the germline ends. The DNA for the CDR3 is TGTGCCAGCAGCCCGGTCATAGGGGGAGCCAAAAACATTCAGTACTTC. This translates into CASSPVIGGAKNIQYF.

The genes are TRBV3-1 and TRBJ1-5, with D hard to call. The CDR3 is 15 residues long. The germline V gene encodes CDR1 LGHDT and CDR2 YNNKEL (reference sequence). V lost 1 base to trimming and J lost 1 base, with 8 bases between them. CDR3 protein: CASSQGVGSNQPQHF. In DNA form, the CDR3 reads TGTGCCAGCAGCCAAGGAGTGGGCAGCAATCAGCCCCAGCATTTT.

This sequence joins TRBV11-2 and TRBJ2-7; no definite D call. This CDR3 comprises 16 residues. From germline, CDR1 is SGHAT and CDR2 FQNNGV. With 5 bases removed from V and 0 bases from J, the gap between germline ends came to 17 bases. CDR3 DNA: TGTGCCAGCAGCCCAAGGGTTGGTGCCGGCTCCTACGAGCAGTACTTC. As protein: CASSPRVGAGSYEQYF.

This clonotype has only a few counts. The CDR3 DNA reads as TGTGCCAGCAGTTTAAGCCGTAGCGCCCACGAGCAGTACTTC. Protein: CASSLSRSAHEQYF. The chain joins TRBV12-3 or TRBV12-4 to TRBJ2-7; TRBD2 is a possible D gene (5 bases). This CDR3 has 14 amino acids. V shed 2 bases and J shed 5 bases, with 13 bases lying between them.

The genes are TRBV20-1 and TRBJ2-5; 8 bases are a match to TRBD2. Trimming removed 1 base from V and 1 base from J; junction bases left unmatched: 8. The CDR3 loop spans 16 amino acids. CDR1 and CDR2 (germline): DFQATT, SNEGSKA (reference sequence). The CDR3 spells CSARVLAEWGQETQYF. As DNA, the CDR3 is TGCAGTGCTAGAGTACTAGCGGAGTGGGGCCAAGAGACCCAGTACTTC.

V usage is TRBV20-1 and J usage is TRBJ1-5; the match to TRBD1 covers 7 bases. The CDR3 contains 14 residues. V shed 0 bases and J 4 bases; nucleotides not matched to a gene: 3. Germline assignment: CDR1 DFQATT and CDR2 SNEGSKA (reference sequence). CDR3 DNA: TGCAGTGCTAGAGACAACAGGGGTAATCAGCCCCAGCATTTT. This sequence encodes CSARDNRGNQPQHF.